These 3 T cell receptor beta chains were sequenced from one sample in a study of CD8+CD57+ T cells in acquired aplastic anemia (dated by TCRdb to 2016 to 2018). Reads for this sample came from an Illumina HiSeq 2000. Genomic DNA was used as template for profiling of TCR beta VDJ combinations and CDR3 sequences. The public sequencing data were trimmed at Q25 with fastp and processed into clonotypes with MiXCR by TCRdb, which kept only in-frame beta chains. Each entry merges the rows of one CDR3 protein and shows their most common DNA and genes. The sample table holds around 150,000 distinct CDR3 sequences, of which around 45% were seen once. Over 0.95% of the sample is in the top ten clones. Sample: sorted CD4+, CD8+, or CD8+CD57+ T cells (not recorded which) from PBMCs. The origin of the receptors is a human donor in good health.

The table lists this clonotype with many counts. V is TRBV5-8 and J is TRBJ2-2; D call uncertain. Germline CDR1 is SGHTS and CDR2 is YDEGEE. Trimming removed 1 base from V and 3 bases from J, with 4 bases in between. The CDR3 extends over 13 amino acids. The CDR3 nucleotides read TGTGCCAGCAGCTTGCCTTACACCGGGGAGCTGTTTTTT. Translated: CASSLPYTGELFF.

This CDR3 reads CASSIFVTGDNEQFF. Here the CDR3 DNA reads TGTGCCAGTAGTATATTCGTGACAGGGGACAATGAGCAGTTCTTC. The chain carries TRBV19 and TRBJ2-1, with 8 bases that match TRBD1. Germline CDR1 LNHDA, CDR2 SQIVND (reference sequence). This CDR3 is 15 amino acids long. V dropped 2 bases and J dropped 5; count of bases not matched to a gene: 5.

V is TRBV11-2 and J is TRBJ2-3; TRBD2 matches 11 bases. This CDR3 has 15 residues. V lost 2 bases to trimming and J lost 4 bases; unmatched junction nucleotides: 2. The germline V gene has CDR1 SGHAT and CDR2 FQNNGV. The CDR3 DNA reads TGTGCCAGCAGCTTAACTAGCGGGAGCGCAGATACGCAGTATTTT. It encodes CASSLTSGSADTQYF. The full variable domain, its missing parts supplied by reference TRBV11-2 and TRBJ2-3, is EAGVAQSPRYKIIEKRQSVAFWCNPISGHATLYWYQQILGQGPKLLIQFQNNGVVDDSQLPKDRFSAERLKGVDSTLKIQPAKLEDSAVYLCASSLTSGSADTQYFGPGTRLTVL.